The 16 T cell receptor beta chains listed next were all sequenced from one sample in a study of cytomegalovirus exposure and HLA in healthy donors. The PCR was carried out with 60 Vbeta primers and 13 Jbeta primers. The assay was immunoSEQ multiplex PCR, and TCRdb's table has in-frame clones only and misses some. The sample holds 150,000 to 200,000 clones; 60% to 85% are singletons and the top ten take 1.3% to 1.5%. Sequenced: PBMCs. Receptors were obtained from a woman between 25 and 40 years old in good health and CMV-seronegative.

The gene calls are TRBV5-1 and TRBJ1-1; D unresolved. Per germline, CDR1 SGHRS and CDR2 YFSETQ. The CDR3 contains 13 residues. V shed 1 base and J shed 5 bases, with 9 bases lying between them. The CDR3 DNA reads as TGCGCCAGCAGCTTGACCGCCGAGACTGAAGCTTTCTTT. It yields the protein CASSLTAETEAFF. The variable domain in full, completed from reference TRBV5-1 and TRBJ1-1, reads KAGVTQTPRYLIKTRGQQVTLSCSPISGHRSVSWYQQTPGQGLQFLFEYFSETQRNKGNFPGRFSGRQFSNSRSEMNVSTLELGDSALYLCASSLTAETEAFFGQGTRLTVV.

In the case of this clone: An end of the junction does not agree with germline; a read error may underlie this. V usage is TRBV7-2 and J usage is TRBJ1-6; TRBD1 matches at 7 bases. The germline gives CDR1 SGHTA, CDR2 FQGNSA. The CDR3 totals 18 residues. The CDR3 nucleotides are TGTGCCAGCAGCTTAATGGGGGACAGCCTTTCCTATAATCCACCCCTCCACTTT. Translating gives CASSLMGDSLSYNPPLHF. Supplemented by reference TRBV7-2 and TRBJ1-6, the full variable domain reads GAGVSQSPSNKVTEKGKDVELRCDPISGHTALYWYRQSLGQGLEFLIYFQGNSAPDKSGLPSDRFSAERTGGSVSTLTIQRTQQEDSAVYLCASSLMGDSLSYNPPLHFGNGTRLTVT.

This chain connects TRBV5-4 to TRBJ2-5, with 8 bases identical to TRBD2. Gene TRBJ2-7 matches the end of the DNA better, so the J call may be wrong. CDR3 size: 15 residues. Germline V gene data show CDR1 as SGHNT and CDR2 as YYREEE (reference sequence). The CDR3 protein is CASSFGGTSSYEQYF. CDR3 sequence (DNA): TGTGCCAGCAGCTTTGGAGGGACTAGCTCCTACGAGCAGTACTTC.

The chain carries TRBV7-8 and TRBJ1-5; D is undetermined. V gave up 5 bases and J gave up 7 bases, with 9 bases separating them. Germline V lookup: CDR1 SGHVS, CDR2 FQNEAQ. CDR3 length equals 12 residues. Written as DNA, the CDR3 is TGTGCCAGCAGCGACGGCGGGCAGCCCCAGCATTTT. Its protein is CASSDGGQPQHF.

This clone was seen only once. V is TRBV5-1 and J is TRBJ2-3; TRBD2 aligns across 13 bases. Germline CDR1 reads SGHRS; CDR2 reads YFSETQ. The trim removed 1 base at V and 2 bases at J, leaving 4 bases unmatched. This CDR3 spans 17 amino acids. In nucleotides, the CDR3 is TGCGCCAGCAGCTTGCCTGGACTAGCGGGGGTCACAGATACGCAGTATTTT. Protein: CASSLPGLAGVTDTQYF.

This chain uses TRBV6-5 with TRBJ2-1, with D perhaps matching TRBD2 (5 bases). Trimming left V 0 bases short and J 0 bases short, with 9 bases between. This CDR3 has 16 residues. In germline, CDR1 is MNHEY, CDR2 SVGAGI. CDR3 in amino acids: CASSYSAELSYNEQFF. The CDR3 DNA reads TGTGCCAGCAGTTACTCAGCGGAGCTCTCCTACAATGAGCAGTTCTTC.

This clone has only one observation. The rearrangement links TRBV10-3 to TRBJ2-2; 9 nucleotides line up with TRBD1. With V trimmed by 7 bases and J by 3 bases, 12 bases remained unmatched. The CDR3 extends over 17 amino acids. CDR1 ENHRY and CDR2 SYGVKD come from the germline V gene. CDR3 amino acids: CAITSGLGQGYTGELFF. The CDR3 DNA sequence: TGTGCCATCACCTCGGGATTGGGACAGGGATACACCGGGGAGCTGTTTTTT.

This chain links TRBV5-1 with TRBJ2-7; 7 bases agree with TRBD1. J gave up 7 bases and V 4 bases, and 11 bases lay outside the gene matches. Germline-derived CDR1 and CDR2 are SGHRS and YFSETQ. CDR3 size: 14 residues. In nucleotides, the CDR3 is TGCGCCAGCAGCCATTTGACAGGGTTGGAGGAGCAGTACTTC. As protein: CASSHLTGLEEQYF.

The V and J genes are TRBV19 and TRBJ1-1; D is unresolved. There are 12 residues in the CDR3. Germline V gene sequence: CDR1 LNHDA, CDR2 SQIVND (reference sequence). Trimming took off 7 bases at V and 3 bases at J, with 9 bases between the two ends. CDR3 amino acids: CASIGGYTEAFF. The CDR3 DNA is TGTGCCAGTATTGGCGGGTACACTGAAGCTTTCTTT.

This chain links TRBV30 with TRBJ1-1; maybe TRBD1 (5 bases). This CDR3 has 12 amino acids. Germline V gene lookup returns CDR1 GTSNPN and CDR2 SVGIG (reference sequence). With 3 bases removed from V and 7 bases from J, the gap between germline ends came to 12 bases. This chain's CDR3 is CAWSFGQGEAFF. The CDR3 nucleotides are TGTGCCTGGAGCTTTGGGCAGGGTGAAGCTTTCTTT. Full variable domain (rest looked up from reference TRBV30 and TRBJ1-1): SQTIHQWPATLVQPVGSPLSLECTVEGTSNPNLYWYRQAAGRGLQLLFYSVGIGQISSEVPQNLSASRPQDRQFILSSKKLLLSDSGFYLCAWSFGQGEAFFGQGTRLTVV.

This clone has a count of ten or more. The chain uses TRBV25-1 and TRBJ2-1; maybe TRBD1 (5 bases). V was cut by 0 bases and J by 8 bases, with 20 bases left in between. Germline V gene data show CDR1 as MGHDK and CDR2 as SYGVNS. This CDR3 is built from 17 residues. The CDR3 spells CASSEYLGRADGYEQFF. The CDR3 nucleotides are TGTGCCAGCAGTGAATATTTGGGCAGGGCTGATGGCTATGAGCAGTTCTTC.

The CDR3 DNA is TGCGCCAGCAGAATGCTCCTCAACCGGGACTCTCAAGAGACCCAGTACTTC. It yields the protein CASRMLLNRDSQETQYF. J is TRBJ2-5 and V is TRBV10-1, with D possibly matching TRBD2 (6 bases). Trimming left V 6 bases short and J 2 bases short, with 22 bases between. The CDR3 contains 17 residues. Germline CDR1 is WNHNN and CDR2 is SYGVQD (reference sequence).

The chain uses TRBV28 and TRBJ1-5, with D unresolved. The CDR3 loop spans 17 amino acids. V dropped 6 bases and J dropped 0 bases, with 18 bases sitting between them. Germline V gene data show CDR1 as MDHEN and CDR2 as SYDVKM. The CDR3 protein is CASSLKRPTYSNQPQHF. DNA for the CDR3: TGTGCCAGCAGCTTAAAACGGCCGACTTATAGCAATCAGCCCCAGCATTTT.

The chain has TRBV11-2 and TRBJ2-3; 9 positions agree with TRBD2. The CDR3 sequence is 15 residues long. V lost 7 bases, J lost 2 bases, and 7 bases stayed unmatched. From germline, CDR1 is SGHAT and CDR2 FQNNGV. The CDR3 is CASTVTSGYTDTQYF. The CDR3, as DNA: TGTGCCAGCACAGTGACTAGCGGATACACAGATACGCAGTATTTT.

This clone has just a few counts. The rearrangement uses TRBV7-3 and TRBJ2-1; TRBD1 is a possible D gene (5 bases). The CDR3 totals 16 residues. Germline V CDR1 and CDR2: SGHTA, FQGTGA. With 1 base removed from V and 3 bases from J, the gap between germline ends came to 13 bases. The CDR3 sequence: CASSLNSQGLYNEQFF. CDR3 in DNA: TGTGCCAGCAGCTTAAATTCCCAGGGCCTCTACAATGAGCAGTTCTTC. Drawing the rest from reference TRBV7-3 and TRBJ2-1, the complete variable domain is GAGVSQTPSNKVTEKGKYVELRCDPISGHTALYWYRQSLGQGPEFLIYFQGTGAADDSGLPNDRFFAVRPEGSVSTLKIQRTERGDSAVYLCASSLNSQGLYNEQFFGPGTRLTVL.

In its sample, this clone was seen once. The CDR3 DNA reads as TGTGCCAGCAGCCGCTCCGGGACAGAGAATGAAAAACTGTTTTTT. Its translation: CASSRSGTENEKLFF. This sequence joins TRBV7-9 and TRBJ1-4; TRBD1 agrees at 7 bases. V was clipped by 5 bases and J by 5 bases; unmatched bases: 8. This CDR3 contains 15 residues. Germline CDR1 is SEHNR and CDR2 is FQNEAQ (reference sequence).